The TCR beta chain described here comes from a study of blood T cell repertoires in COVID-19. The CDR3 is 15 amino acids. Germline V gives CDR1 MNHEY, CDR2 SMNVEV (reference sequence). Trimming shortened V by 6 bases and J by 2 bases, and 17 bases separated the two germline ends. Clones were read by immunoSEQ multiplex PCR, and TCRdb kept only the in-frame ones, dropping some. The sample lists roughly 400,000 clones, approximately 91% occurring once. This clone appeared once. Input material: PBMCs or T cells enriched from blood (not recorded which). V is TRBV27 and J is TRBJ2-7; D is possibly TRBD2 (6 bases). The TCR was taken from a woman aged 40 to 55 who had been exposed to COVID-19. CDR3 residues: CASSQGLGKTYEQYF. CDR3 sequence (DNA): TGTGCCAGCAGCCAGGGACTGGGAAAAACCTACGAGCAGTACTTC.